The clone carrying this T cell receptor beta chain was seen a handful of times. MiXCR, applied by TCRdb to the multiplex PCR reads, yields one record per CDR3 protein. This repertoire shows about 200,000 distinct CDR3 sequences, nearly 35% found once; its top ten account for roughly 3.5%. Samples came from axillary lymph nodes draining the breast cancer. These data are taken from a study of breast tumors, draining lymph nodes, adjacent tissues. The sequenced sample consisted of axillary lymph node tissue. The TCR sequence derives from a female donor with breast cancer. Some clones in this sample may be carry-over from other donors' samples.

The CDR3 reads CASSLELAENIQYF. CDR3 nucleotides: TGTGCCAGCAGCTTGGAACTAGCGGAAAACATTCAGTACTTC. The chain carries TRBV5-5 and TRBJ2-4; 8 nucleotides align to TRBD2. The CDR3 is 14 amino acids. The J segment lost 5 bases and the V segment lost 0 bases, leaving 1 base of the junction unmatched. Germline assignment: CDR1 SGHKS and CDR2 YYEKEE (reference sequence). Together with reference TRBV5-5 and TRBJ2-4, the CDR3 gives the full variable domain: DAGVTQSPTHLIKTRGQQVTLRCSPISGHKSVSWYQQVLGQGPQFIFQYYEKEERGRGNFPDRFSARQFPNYSSELNVNALLLGDSALYLCASSLELAENIQYFGAGTRLSVL.